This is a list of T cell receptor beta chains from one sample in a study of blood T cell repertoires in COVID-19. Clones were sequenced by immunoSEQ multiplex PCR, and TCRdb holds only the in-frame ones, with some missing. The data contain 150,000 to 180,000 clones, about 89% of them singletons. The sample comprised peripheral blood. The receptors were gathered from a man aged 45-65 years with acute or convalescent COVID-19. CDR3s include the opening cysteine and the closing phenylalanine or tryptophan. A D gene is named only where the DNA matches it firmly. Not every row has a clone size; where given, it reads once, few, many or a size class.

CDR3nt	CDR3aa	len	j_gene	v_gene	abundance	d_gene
TGTGCCAGCAGCCAAGATGAGGCGGGGGTCTATGGCTACACCTTC	CASSQDEAGVYGYTF	15	TRBJ1-2	TRBV4-2	.	.
TGCGCCAGCAGCCCTTCGACAGGGTGGAGAGAGACCCAGTACTTC	CASSPSTGWRETQYF	15	TRBJ2-5	TRBV5-1	.	TRBD1
TGTGCCAGCAGCTCGACCCGGATGGGGAGATACGAGCAGTACTTC	CASSSTRMGRYEQYF	15	TRBJ2-7	TRBV13	.	.
TGTGCCAGCAGCTTAGGATTGCTAGCGACGGTGTGGGCCGGGGAGCTGTTTTTT	CASSLGLLATVWAGELFF	18	TRBJ2-2	TRBV7-9	few	.
TGTGCCAGCAGGGGGGCCACAGGGGCGCGTCCCAACTATGGCTACACCTTC	CASRGATGARPNYGYTF	17	TRBJ1-2	TRBV28	few	TRBD1
TGTGCCAGCAGCTTAGTCCGGGATAACTATGGCTACACCTTC	CASSLVRDNYGYTF	14	TRBJ1-2	TRBV7-9	.	.
TGTGCCAGCAGCACGCCAGGGGGCTATTTGCGAAATGAGCAGTTCTTC	CASSTPGGYLRNEQFF	16	TRBJ2-1	TRBV11-2	.	TRBD1
TGTGCCAGCAGCCTGAATTCCGGGACTGAAGCTTTCTTT	CASSLNSGTEAFF	13	TRBJ1-1	TRBV14	.	.
TGTGCCAGCAGCTTAGTGCGACATCGCAGCACAGATACGCAGTATTTT	CASSLVRHRSTDTQYF	16	TRBJ2-3	TRBV11-2	.	.
TGCGCCAGCAGCCAACTCCAGCGGGGAGATGAGACCCAGTACTTC	CASSQLQRGDETQYF	15	TRBJ2-5	TRBV4-1	.	TRBD2
TGTGCCAGCTCACCCCGAACAGGAGAAGCTTTCTTT	CASSPRTGEAFF	12	TRBJ1-1	TRBV18	.	.
TGTGCCAGCAGTTTGGGGCAGATTTACAACACCATATATTTT	CASSLGQIYNTIYF	14	TRBJ1-3	TRBV28	.	.
TGTGCCAGCAGCGTAGAAGCCGGCGACAGCCCGAGCGAAAAACTGTTTTTT	CASSVEAGDSPSEKLFF	17	TRBJ1-4	TRBV9	.	.
TGCGCCAGCAGCCAAGCTGGGCCAGATACGCAGTATTTT	CASSQAGPDTQYF	13	TRBJ2-3	TRBV4-1	.	.
TGTGCCAGCACCCGGGACCAAGAGACCCAGTACTTC	CASTRDQETQYF	12	TRBJ2-5	TRBV2	once	.
TGCGCCAGCAGCTTGGGTACGAGCTCCTACAATGAGCAGTTCTTC	CASSLGTSSYNEQFF	15	TRBJ2-1	TRBV5-1	.	.
TGTGCCATCAGTTTTAGCGGGAGTAGGAACAATGAGCAGTTCTTC	CAISFSGSRNNEQFF	15	TRBJ2-1	TRBV10-3	.	TRBD2
TGTGCCAGCAGCAAAGCCTCCTTAGCGGAGAGGGATAGGACCTACGAGCAGTACTTC	CASSKASLAERDRTYEQYF	19	TRBJ2-7	TRBV21-1	.	.
TGTGCCAGCAGCTTTGGGGATAGGGGCACTGAAGCTTTCTTT	CASSFGDRGTEAFF	14	TRBJ1-1	TRBV7-9	.	.
TGTGCCAGCAGTCGCGGGACAGGGGCGCAGGCGGGCAATCAGCCCCAGCATTTT	CASSRGTGAQAGNQPQHF	18	TRBJ1-5	TRBV6-2/TRBV6-3	.	TRBD1
TGTGCCAGTACCGGCCGGGGGACGGACACTGAAGCTTTCTTT	CASTGRGTDTEAFF	14	TRBJ1-1	TRBV19	few	.
TGTGCCAGCAGTTCGGGGGGGGCATTCTACAATGAGCAGTTCTTC	CASSSGGAFYNEQFF	15	TRBJ2-1	TRBV6-5	.	TRBD2
TGCGCCAGCACCCCGCGCCTGAACACTGAAGCTTTCTTT	CASTPRLNTEAFF	13	TRBJ1-1	TRBV10-1	.	.
TGTGCCAGCAGCTTAAAAACTAGCGGGGAGCAGTTCTTC	CASSLKTSGEQFF	13	TRBJ2-1	TRBV7-9	.	TRBD2
TGTGCCACCAGTGACCCTAGCCAGGGGTGGGGCTACACCTTC	CATSDPSQGWGYTF	14	TRBJ1-2	TRBV24-1	.	.
TGTGCCAGCAGTTTAGGCCTAGCGGGAGGGCCGGGGGAGCAGTACTTC	CASSLGLAGGPGEQYF	16	TRBJ2-7	TRBV27	.	TRBD2
TGTGCCACCAGTGATTCGGGACTAGCGGGAGGGAGGTACGAGCAGTACTTC	CATSDSGLAGGRYEQYF	17	TRBJ2-7	TRBV24-1	.	TRBD2
TGTGCCAGCAGCTCCTCGGGACAGCCTAATGAAAAACTGTTTTTT	CASSSSGQPNEKLFF	15	TRBJ1-4	TRBV11-1	.	TRBD1
TGTGCCAGCAGCACTACAGGGGCCTATGGCTACACCTTC	CASSTTGAYGYTF	13	TRBJ1-2	TRBV6-5	.	TRBD1
TGTGCTAGTGGTTTGACAGGGTATACTGAAGCTTTCTTT	CASGLTGYTEAFF	13	TRBJ1-1	TRBV12-5	.	.
TGTGCCAGCAGCTTAGACCTGGGAGGCAATCAGCCCCAGCATTTT	CASSLDLGGNQPQHF	15	TRBJ1-5	TRBV11-2	.	.
TGTGCCAGCAGTGACCGGGGGGAGCTTAATGAAAAACTGTTTTTT	CASSDRGELNEKLFF	15	TRBJ1-4	TRBV2	.	.
TGTGCCAGCAGCTCGCCTAGCGGGAGGACCGACAATGAGCAGTTCTTC	CASSSPSGRTDNEQFF	16	TRBJ2-1	TRBV7-8	.	TRBD2
TGTGCCAGCAGTTTCGGGGTAGCCAAAAACATTCAGTACTTC	CASSFGVAKNIQYF	14	TRBJ2-4	TRBV27	.	.
TGTGCCTGGAGTGAATACTACGAGCAGTACTTC	CAWSEYYEQYF	11	TRBJ2-7	TRBV30	.	.
TGCGCCAGCAGCTCACGGACTAGTTCGGATACGCAGTATTTT	CASSSRTSSDTQYF	14	TRBJ2-3	TRBV5-1	.	TRBD2
TGTGCCAGCAGCCCGACGACTAGCGGGGGCACAGATACGCAGTATTTT	CASSPTTSGGTDTQYF	16	TRBJ2-3	TRBV7-9	.	TRBD2
TGTGCCAGCAGCTCCCCACGAGGAGCCTACAATGAGCAGTTCTTC	CASSSPRGAYNEQFF	15	TRBJ2-1	TRBV7-9	.	.
TGTGCCAGCAAGCTACTAGCGGAGAACTACGAGCAGTACTTC	CASKLLAENYEQYF	14	TRBJ2-7	TRBV6-5	.	TRBD2
TGTGCCATCAAAAGGGGGGGACTCCCTCACTTCGCGAACACCGGGGAGCTGTTTTTT	CAIKRGGLPHFANTGELFF	19	TRBJ2-2	TRBV10-3	.	.